The rows below give T cell receptor beta chains drawn from one sample of a study of blood T cell repertoires in COVID-19. The repertoire was sequenced with immunoSEQ multiplex PCR; TCRdb's copy has only in-frame clones and lacks some. The top ten clones hold about 2% of a sample with almost 400,000 clones, more than 70% of them seen once. Sequences were obtained from peripheral blood. The receptors come from a woman in her sixties or seventies with COVID-19, enrolled during active disease. The CDR3 runs from the conserved cysteine through the conserved F or W. The order of the fields is clone size, V gene, J gene, D gene, CDR3 DNA, CDR3 protein. The D gene is left open where the match is weak. Clone size is stated in some rows and not others, as once, few, many or a class when expanded.

>NA|TRBV30|TRBJ2-4|NA
TGTGCCTGGAGTGTGACAGGCCTAGCCAAAAACATTCAGTACTTC
CAWSVTGLAKNIQYF
>NA|TRBV15|TRBJ2-5|NA
TGTGCCACCAGCAGGGGGAGAGAGACCCAGTACTTC
CATSRGRETQYF
>few|TRBV5-5|TRBJ2-7|NA
TGTGCCAGCAGCCGCTACGACAGTCTCTACGAGCAGTACTTC
CASSRYDSLYEQYF
>NA|TRBV27|TRBJ2-2|TRBD1
TGTGCCAGCAGCAGGGACAGGGGCACCGGGGAGCTGTTTTTT
CASSRDRGTGELFF
>NA|TRBV30|TRBJ1-1|NA
TGTGCCTGGAGGCTAGAAGCCATGAACACTGAAGCTTTCTTT
CAWRLEAMNTEAFF
>NA|TRBV2|TRBJ1-2|NA
TGTGCCAGCAGTGACAGCGGGGCCTATGGCTACACCTTC
CASSDSGAYGYTF
>NA|TRBV5-1|TRBJ2-5|NA
TGCGCCAGCAGCTTGCTCGACCAAGAGACCCAGTACTTC
CASSLLDQETQYF
>NA|TRBV10-3|TRBJ2-3|TRBD2
TGTGCCATCAGTGAGTTCGCGGGGGGCTCTAGCACAGATACGCAGTATTTT
CAISEFAGGSSTDTQYF
>NA|TRBV5-1|TRBJ2-5|NA
TGCGCCAGCAGCTTGGAATGGGGCAGGGAGACCCAGTACTTC
CASSLEWGRETQYF
>NA|TRBV5-1|TRBJ1-5|NA
TGCGCCAGCAGCATAACCGGGGGTGAGGAACAGCCCCAGCATTTT
CASSITGGEEQPQHF
>NA|TRBV5-1|TRBJ2-7|TRBD1
TGCGCCAGCAGCCCCTGGACAGGAGATATGTACGAGCAGTACTTC
CASSPWTGDMYEQYF
>NA|TRBV5-6|TRBJ1-2|NA
TGTGCCAGCAGCTTGGGAGCAATAAGATATGGCTACACCTTC
CASSLGAIRYGYTF
>NA|TRBV19|TRBJ1-5|TRBD1
TGTGCCAGTAGCGGACAGGGGGCCTATAGCAATCAGCCCCAGCATTTT
CASSGQGAYSNQPQHF
>NA|TRBV7-8|TRBJ1-2|NA
TGTGCCAGCAGCGCTGGGGGGGGGCTCTATGGCTACACCTTC
CASSAGGGLYGYTF
>NA|TRBV5-1|TRBJ2-3|TRBD2
TGCGCCAGCTGGACCGGGACTAGCGGGGGGGCAGATACGCAGTATTTT
CASWTGTSGGADTQYF
>NA|TRBV27|TRBJ2-2|NA
TGTGCCAGCGGGGGCACGAACACCGGGGAGCTGTTTTTT
CASGGTNTGELFF
>NA|TRBV9|TRBJ2-1|TRBD1
TGTGCCAGCAGCGTAGAGGGGACAGGGGTTGATGAGCAGTTCTTC
CASSVEGTGVDEQFF
>NA|TRBV28|TRBJ1-5|TRBD1
TGTGCCAGCAGAAATGAACAGGGGCCCGTAATCAATCAGCCCCAGCATTTT
CASRNEQGPVINQPQHF
>NA|TRBV6-4|TRBJ1-5|TRBD1
TGTGCCAGCAGTGAGGGGACAGGGGGACCCCAGCATTTT
CASSEGTGGPQHF
>NA|TRBV7-8|TRBJ1-4|TRBD1
TGTGCCAGCAGTCCCAACAGGTTGAGACAGGGTACAACTAATGAAAAACTGTTTTTT
CASSPNRLRQGTTNEKLFF
>NA|TRBV5-1|TRBJ1-1|NA
TGCGCCAGCAGCTCGCACCTAGTGAGCACTGAAGCTTTCTTT
CASSSHLVSTEAFF
>NA|TRBV29-1|TRBJ2-7|TRBD2
TGCAGCGTTGAAGATCAGCGGGGTTACGAGCAGTACTTC
CSVEDQRGYEQYF
>NA|TRBV29-1|TRBJ1-2|NA
TGCAGCGTTACCTCTGGGGGGGGTGGCTACACCTTC
CSVTSGGGGYTF
>few|TRBV3-1/TRBV3-2|TRBJ1-5|NA
TGTGCCAGCAGCCAAGGAAGGGGTCAGCCCCAGCATTTT
CASSQGRGQPQHF
>NA|TRBV9|TRBJ2-5|TRBD2
TGTGCCAGCAGCGTGGGGACTAGCGGGGGGGTTCAAGAGACCCAGTACTTC
CASSVGTSGGVQETQYF
>NA|TRBV7-9|TRBJ2-1|TRBD1
TGTGCCAGCAGTTCCTTCCGGGACAGCTATTTCCTACCCTACAATGAGCAGTTCTTC
CASSSFRDSYFLPYNEQFF
>NA|TRBV5-1|TRBJ2-3|NA
TGCGCCAGCAGCTTGGGAGGGAACAGGGACATGACAGATACGCAGTATTTT
CASSLGGNRDMTDTQYF